The 21 T cell receptor beta chains given below trace back to one sample, sequenced in a study of blood T cells in healthy people across ages. PCR was performed a second time for roughly 7 to 11 cycles using a sample-barcoded 5' primer and a J-beta primer mix. MiXCR was run by TCRdb on the 5' RACE reads, yielding one entry per CDR3 protein. The table shows about 1.8 million distinct CDR3 sequences, with 49% occurring only once. The sample taken for sequencing was blood. These receptors all stem from a middle-aged woman in good health.

This clonotype was counted a few times. The rearrangement links TRBV12-3 or TRBV12-4 to TRBJ2-1; 9 bases align to TRBD2. The CDR3 contains 18 residues. Unmatched junction bases numbered 17, after V lost 6 bases and J lost 5 bases. CDR3 nucleotides: TGTGCCAGCAGCTACCCCCTTCCCGGGCTAGCGGGGCACAATGAGCAGTTCTTC. Protein sequence: CASSYPLPGLAGHNEQFF.

The chain joins TRBV10-3 to TRBJ2-5; TRBD2 might be the D (5 bases). Germline assignment: CDR1 ENHRY and CDR2 SYGVKD. Trimming took off 3 bases at V and 5 bases at J, with 16 bases between the two ends. CDR3 size: 15 residues. CDR3 nucleotides: TGTGCCATCAGTGACCCGGAAACTAGTCGGGAGACCCAGTACTTC. Translated, it gives CAISDPETSRETQYF.

The chain combines TRBV6-1 with TRBJ2-1; 11 bases line up with TRBD2. The germline CDR1 and CDR2 sequences are MNHNS and SASEGT. The ends lost 4 bases at V and 4 bases at J; junction bases unmatched: 6. The CDR3 is 16 residues long. The chain's CDR3 is CASSGSSGGTYNEQFF. CDR3 nucleotides: TGTGCCAGCAGTGGGTCTAGCGGGGGGACGTACAATGAGCAGTTCTTC.

This clonotype occurred a few times. This chain's CDR3 is CASGRTGSNQPQHF. The CDR3 bases are TGTGCCAGCGGTCGGACAGGTAGCAATCAGCCCCAGCATTTT. The rearrangement uses TRBV2 and TRBJ1-5; 7 nucleotides line up with TRBD1. Germline V gene sequence: CDR1 SNHLY, CDR2 FYNNEI. This CDR3 comprises 14 residues. Trimming removed 8 bases from V and 0 bases from J; junction bases left unmatched: 4.

The chain carries TRBV7-2 and TRBJ1-1; 7 bases line up with TRBD1. This CDR3 comprises 15 residues. Germline-derived CDR1 and CDR2 are SGHTA and FQGNSA. V dropped 2 bases and J dropped 5; count of bases not matched to a gene: 8. The CDR3 here is CASSLRQGVATEAFF. The CDR3 region has the DNA TGTGCCAGCAGCTTACGCCAGGGGGTTGCGACTGAAGCTTTCTTT.

V usage is TRBV20-1 and J usage is TRBJ2-4; 8 nucleotides agree with TRBD2. The J call may be in error: the DNA end matches TRBJ2-5 better. The CDR3 contains 13 residues. Germline V gene data show CDR1 as DFQATT and CDR2 as SNEGSKA (reference sequence). The CDR3 loop reads CSARSGGIETQYF. CDR3 bases: TGCAGTGCTAGATCGGGGGGGATAGAGACCCAGTACTTC.

This clonotype was counted a single time. Relative to the germline gene, one junction end is altered; a read error may explain this. The chain combines TRBV20-1 with TRBJ2-3; 10 bases agree with TRBD2. Germline assignment: CDR1 DFQATT and CDR2 SNEGSKA (reference sequence). The CDR3 is 14 amino acids. The CDR3: CSALPSGSGDTQYF. DNA for the CDR3: TGCAGTGCTCTGCCTAGCGGGAGCGGAGATACACAGTATTTT.

This clonotype was recorded once. The V gene is TRBV5-1, the J gene TRBJ2-3; tentative D call: TRBD2 (6 bases). V was trimmed by 4 bases and J by 3 bases, leaving 12 bases between them. This CDR3 contains 14 residues. The germline CDR1 and CDR2 sequences are SGHRS and YFSETQ. This CDR3 is CASSRSGETDTQYF. For the CDR3, the DNA is TGCGCCAGCAGCCGGTCGGGGGAAACAGATACGCAGTATTTT. The variable domain in full, with the rest retrieved from reference TRBV5-1 and TRBJ2-3, is KAGVTQTPRYLIKTRGQQVTLSCSPISGHRSVSWYQQTPGQGLQFLFEYFSETQRNKGNFPGRFSGRQFSNSRSEMNVSTLELGDSALYLCASSRSGETDTQYFGPGTRLTVL.

Concerning this clonotype itself: Relative to the germline gene, one junction end is altered; a read error may explain this. The J gene is TRBJ2-7, the V gene TRBV7-2; D gene ambiguous. The J call is uncertain, as TRBJ2-5 better fits the DNA end. Germline V gene sequence: CDR1 SGHTA, CDR2 FQGNSA. The CDR3 runs 14 residues. For the CDR3, the DNA is TGTGTCAGCAGCCCGACTGACGCCCCAGGGACCCAGTACTTC. As protein: CVSSPTDAPGTQYF.

The rearrangement uses TRBV29-1 and TRBJ2-5; 7 bases map to TRBD1. Germline-derived CDR1 and CDR2 are SQVTM and ANQGSEA. This CDR3 contains 12 residues. The CDR3 region is CNVNRGQETQYF. The CDR3 DNA follows: TGCAACGTGAACAGGGGACAAGAGACCCAGTACTTC.

The chain uses TRBV5-1 and TRBJ1-1; no clear D. The V end lost 4 bases, the J end lost 0 bases, and 10 bases lay between the germline ends. The CDR3 extends over 14 amino acids. Germline values: CDR1 SGHRS, CDR2 YFSETQ. CDR3 nucleotide sequence: TGCGCCAGCAGCCTGGACCTAATGAACACTGAAGCTTTCTTT. Its translation is CASSLDLMNTEAFF.

This clonotype was picked up many times. The chain links TRBV29-1 to TRBJ2-1; D is perhaps TRBD1 (6 bases). This CDR3 spans 16 amino acids. Germline V gene sequence: CDR1 SQVTM, CDR2 ANQGSEA. Trimming pared 0 bases from V and 9 bases from J, leaving 21 bases between. The CDR3 DNA sequence: TGCAGCGTTGAAGATTATCCGGGACACAAAAGCAGTGAGCAGTTCTTC. This translates into CSVEDYPGHKSSEQFF.

This sequence joins TRBV20-1 and TRBJ2-5; 8 bases map to TRBD2. The J call may be faulty, since TRBJ2-7 better matches the DNA end. There are 14 residues in the CDR3. Germline V CDR1 and CDR2: DFQATT, SNEGSKA (reference sequence). The CDR3 coding sequence is TGCAGTGCTAGATTGGGGGGACTAGAAGGCGAGCAGTACTTC. As protein: CSARLGGLEGEQYF.

The chain is built from TRBV3-1 and TRBJ1-4, with no clear D. There are 13 residues in the CDR3. The germline V and J ends were trimmed by 0 bases and 7 bases, with 6 bases remaining between them. Germline CDR1 is LGHDT and CDR2 is YNNKEL (reference sequence). The CDR3 loop is CASSQEGIEKLFF. For the CDR3, the DNA is TGTGCCAGCAGCCAAGAAGGAATTGAAAAACTGTTTTTT.

For this clonotype: The junction departs from germline at one end; a sequencing error may be responsible. The rearrangement joins TRBV7-2 to TRBJ1-4; D not resolved. Germline lookup yields CDR1 SGHTA and CDR2 FQGNSA. The CDR3 is 14 amino acids. CDR3 in DNA: TGTGCCAGCAGCTTTATCGGAGGAAATGCAAAACTGTTTTTT. Its protein is CASSFIGGNAKLFF.

The CDR3, as DNA: TGCAGTGCTCCTAGCGGGGGCCAAGTGGGTGAGCAGTTCTTC. Translating it yields CSAPSGGQVGEQFF. The V and J genes are TRBV20-1 and TRBJ2-1; TRBD2 aligns across 10 bases. The CDR3 is 14 residues long. Germline CDR1 reads DFQATT; CDR2 reads SNEGSKA (reference sequence). V trimming: 5 bases; J trimming: 9 bases; junction bases outside the gene matches: 10.

This clonotype was recorded a few times. The V call is TRBV14, the J call TRBJ2-1; D possibly corresponds to TRBD2 (5 bases). The V gene's germline CDR1 is SGHDN and CDR2 FVKESK. The CDR3 is 15 residues long. V lost 0 bases, J lost 3 bases, and 9 bases lay in between. The CDR3 sequence is CASSQDQDFYNEQFF. CDR3 nucleotide sequence: TGTGCCAGCAGCCAAGATCAGGACTTCTACAATGAGCAGTTCTTC.

This chain uses TRBV10-1 with TRBJ2-7; the D is unclear. Germline loops: CDR1 WNHNN, CDR2 SYGVQD (reference sequence). V was pared by 2 bases and J by 2 bases, with 7 bases between. The CDR3 totals 13 residues. The CDR3 nucleotides read TGCGCCAGCAGTGAGGGCAGGACCTACGAGCAGTACTTC. As protein: CASSEGRTYEQYF.

The sample holds a few counts of this clonotype. The gene calls are TRBV20-1 and TRBJ2-7; 11 bases match TRBD1. The CDR3 extends over 13 amino acids. Trimming removed 6 bases from V and 4 bases from J; junction bases left unmatched: 5. Germline lookup yields CDR1 DFQATT and CDR2 SNEGSKA (reference sequence). DNA of the CDR3: TGCAGTGCGGAGGGGACAGGGGGTTACGAGCAGTACTTC. Translation gives CSAEGTGGYEQYF.

This clonotype was detected a few times. V and J are TRBV20-1 and TRBJ2-1; 11 bases map to TRBD1. The CDR3 is 15 residues long. Germline CDR1 and CDR2: DFQATT and SNEGSKA (reference sequence). Losses at the gene ends were 6 bases for V and 1 base for J; bases not matched to a gene: 5. The CDR3 spells CSAGGDRGSYNEQFF. CDR3 bases: TGCAGTGCCGGCGGGGACAGGGGGTCCTACAATGAGCAGTTCTTC.

J is TRBJ2-3 and V is TRBV7-2, with D maybe TRBD1 (6 bases). V shed 5 bases and J shed 2 bases, with 11 bases lying between them. This CDR3 is 14 amino acids long. Germline CDR1 SGHTA, CDR2 FQGNSA. The CDR3 loop reads CASSARTDTDTQYF. CDR3 nucleotides: TGTGCCAGCAGCGCTAGGACAGACACAGATACGCAGTATTTT.